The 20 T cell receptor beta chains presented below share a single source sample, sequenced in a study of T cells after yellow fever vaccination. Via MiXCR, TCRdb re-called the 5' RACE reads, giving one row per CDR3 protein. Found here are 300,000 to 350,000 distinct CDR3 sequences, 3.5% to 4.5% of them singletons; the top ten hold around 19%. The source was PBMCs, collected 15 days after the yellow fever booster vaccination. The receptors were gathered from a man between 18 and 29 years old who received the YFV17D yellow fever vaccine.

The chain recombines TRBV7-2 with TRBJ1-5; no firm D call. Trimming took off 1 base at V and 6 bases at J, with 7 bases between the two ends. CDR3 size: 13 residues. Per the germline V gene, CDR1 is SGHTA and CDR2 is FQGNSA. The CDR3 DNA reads TGTGCCAGCAGCTTAGTGGCCACTCAGCCCCAGCATTTT. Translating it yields CASSLVATQPQHF. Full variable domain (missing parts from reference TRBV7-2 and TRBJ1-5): GAGVSQSPSNKVTEKGKDVELRCDPISGHTALYWYRQSLGQGLEFLIYFQGNSAPDKSGLPSDRFSAERTGGSVSTLTIQRTQQEDSAVYLCASSLVATQPQHFGDGTRLSIL.

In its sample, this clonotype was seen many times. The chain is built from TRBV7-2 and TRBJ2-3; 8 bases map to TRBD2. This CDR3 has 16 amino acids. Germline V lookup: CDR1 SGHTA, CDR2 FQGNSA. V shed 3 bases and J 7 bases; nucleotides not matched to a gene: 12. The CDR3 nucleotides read TGTGCCAGCAGCTTCGGGGGGGAGCAGGGAAAGAATACGCAGTATTTT. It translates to CASSFGGEQGKNTQYF.

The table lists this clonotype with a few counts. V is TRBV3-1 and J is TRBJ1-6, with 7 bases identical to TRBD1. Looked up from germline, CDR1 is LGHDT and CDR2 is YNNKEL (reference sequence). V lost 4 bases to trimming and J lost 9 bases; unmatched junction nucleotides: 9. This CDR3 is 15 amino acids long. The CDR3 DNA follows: TGTGCCAGCAGCCTACTTCAGACAGGGACTTCACCCCTCCACTTT. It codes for CASSLLQTGTSPLHF.

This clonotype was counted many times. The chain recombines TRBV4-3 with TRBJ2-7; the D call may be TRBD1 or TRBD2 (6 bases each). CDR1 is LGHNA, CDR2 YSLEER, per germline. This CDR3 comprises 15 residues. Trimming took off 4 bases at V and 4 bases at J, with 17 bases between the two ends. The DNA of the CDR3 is TGCGCCAGCAGCCGACTATTAAAAGGGGGGTACGAGCAGTACTTC. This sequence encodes CASSRLLKGGYEQYF.

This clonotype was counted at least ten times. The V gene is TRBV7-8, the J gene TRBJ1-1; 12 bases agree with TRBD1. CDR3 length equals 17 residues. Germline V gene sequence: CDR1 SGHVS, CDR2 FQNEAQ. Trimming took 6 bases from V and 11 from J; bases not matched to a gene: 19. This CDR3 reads CASSQPGQGARRLGAFF. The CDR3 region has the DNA TGTGCCAGCAGTCAGCCGGGACAGGGGGCGCGGCGGCTTGGGGCTTTCTTT.

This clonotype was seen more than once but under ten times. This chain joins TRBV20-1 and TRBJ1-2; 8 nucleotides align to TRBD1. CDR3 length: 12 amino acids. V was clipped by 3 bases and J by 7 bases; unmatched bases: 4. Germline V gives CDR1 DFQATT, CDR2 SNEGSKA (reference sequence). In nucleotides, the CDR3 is TGCAGTGCTAGGGGACAGGACAGTGGCTACACCTTC. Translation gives CSARGQDSGYTF.

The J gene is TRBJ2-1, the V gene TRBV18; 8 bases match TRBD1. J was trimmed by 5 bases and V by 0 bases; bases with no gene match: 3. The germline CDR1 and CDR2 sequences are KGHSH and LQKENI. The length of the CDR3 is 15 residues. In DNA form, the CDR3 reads TGTGCCAGCTCACCACCAACAGGGGGGAACAATGAGCAGTTCTTC. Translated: CASSPPTGGNNEQFF.

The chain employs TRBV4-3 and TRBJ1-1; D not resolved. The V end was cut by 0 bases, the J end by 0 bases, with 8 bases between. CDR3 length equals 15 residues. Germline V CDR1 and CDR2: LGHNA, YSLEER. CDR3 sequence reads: CASSQEYEVNTEAFF. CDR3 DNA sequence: TGCGCCAGCAGCCAAGAGTATGAAGTGAACACTGAAGCTTTCTTT.

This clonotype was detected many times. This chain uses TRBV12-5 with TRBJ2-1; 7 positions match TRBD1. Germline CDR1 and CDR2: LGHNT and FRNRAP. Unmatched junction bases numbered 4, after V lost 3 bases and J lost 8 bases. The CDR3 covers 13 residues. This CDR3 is CASGFWTGHEQFF. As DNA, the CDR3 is TGTGCTAGTGGTTTCTGGACAGGTCATGAGCAGTTCTTC.

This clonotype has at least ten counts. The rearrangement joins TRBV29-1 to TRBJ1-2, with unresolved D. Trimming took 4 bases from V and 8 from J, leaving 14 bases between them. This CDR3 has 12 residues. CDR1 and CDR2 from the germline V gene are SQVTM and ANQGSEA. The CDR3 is CSVAEGRGGYTF. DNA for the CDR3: TGCAGCGTTGCGGAGGGCCGAGGGGGCTACACCTTC.

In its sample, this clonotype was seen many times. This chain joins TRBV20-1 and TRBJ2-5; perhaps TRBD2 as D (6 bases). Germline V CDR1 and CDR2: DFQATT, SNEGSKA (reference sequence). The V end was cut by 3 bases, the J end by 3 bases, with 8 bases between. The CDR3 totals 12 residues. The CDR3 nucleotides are TGCAGTGCTAGCTGGGGGGAAGAGACCCAGTACTTC. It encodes CSASWGEETQYF.

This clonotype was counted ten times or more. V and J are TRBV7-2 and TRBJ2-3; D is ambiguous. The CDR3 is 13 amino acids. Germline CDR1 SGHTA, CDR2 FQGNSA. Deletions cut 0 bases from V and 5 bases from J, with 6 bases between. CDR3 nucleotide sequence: TGTGCCAGCAGCTTAGCGTTCCGAGATACGCAGTATTTT. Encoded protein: CASSLAFRDTQYF. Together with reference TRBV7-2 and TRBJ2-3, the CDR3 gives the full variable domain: GAGVSQSPSNKVTEKGKDVELRCDPISGHTALYWYRQSLGQGLEFLIYFQGNSAPDKSGLPSDRFSAERTGGSVSTLTIQRTQQEDSAVYLCASSLAFRDTQYFGPGTRLTVL.

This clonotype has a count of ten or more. The CDR3 sequence: CAISESGHHLETQYF. CDR3 DNA sequence: TGTGCCATCAGTGAGTCGGGGCACCACTTAGAGACCCAGTACTTC. The chain uses TRBV10-3 and TRBJ2-5, with D possibly TRBD1 on 5 matching bases. This CDR3 region has 15 residues. Trimming stripped 0 bases from V and 4 bases from J, with 12 bases between. Germline CDR1 reads ENHRY; CDR2 reads SYGVKD.

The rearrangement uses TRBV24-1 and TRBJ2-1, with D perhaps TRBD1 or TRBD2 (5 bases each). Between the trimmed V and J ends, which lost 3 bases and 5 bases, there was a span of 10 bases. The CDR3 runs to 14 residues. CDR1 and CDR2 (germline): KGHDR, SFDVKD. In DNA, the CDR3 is TGTGCCACCAGTGATGGGGGACCTCACAATGAGCAGTTCTTC. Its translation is CATSDGGPHNEQFF.

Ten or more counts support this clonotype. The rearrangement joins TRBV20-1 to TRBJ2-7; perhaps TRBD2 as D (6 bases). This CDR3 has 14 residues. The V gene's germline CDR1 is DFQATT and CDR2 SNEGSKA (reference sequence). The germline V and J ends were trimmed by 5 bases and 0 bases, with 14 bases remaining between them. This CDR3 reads CSALYGGSSYEQYF. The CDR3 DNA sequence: TGCAGTGCTCTATACGGGGGTTCCTCCTACGAGCAGTACTTC.

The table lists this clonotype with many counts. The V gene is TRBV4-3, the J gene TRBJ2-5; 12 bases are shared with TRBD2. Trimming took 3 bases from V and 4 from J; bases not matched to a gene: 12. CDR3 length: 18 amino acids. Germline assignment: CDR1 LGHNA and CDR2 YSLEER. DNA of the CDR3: TGCGCCAGCAGCCAGGGGGGCCTAGCGGGGGGGTTCGGAGAGACCCAGTACTTC. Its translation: CASSQGGLAGGFGETQYF.

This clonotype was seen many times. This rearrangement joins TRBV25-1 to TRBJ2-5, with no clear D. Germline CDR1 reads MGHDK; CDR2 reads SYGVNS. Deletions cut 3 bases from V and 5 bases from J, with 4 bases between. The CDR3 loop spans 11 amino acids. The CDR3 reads CASSDPETQYF. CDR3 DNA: TGTGCCAGCAGTGATCCGGAGACCCAGTACTTC.

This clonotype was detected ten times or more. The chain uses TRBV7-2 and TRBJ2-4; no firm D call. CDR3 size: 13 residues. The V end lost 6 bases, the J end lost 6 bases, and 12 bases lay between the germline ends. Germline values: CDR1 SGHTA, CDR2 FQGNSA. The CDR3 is CASSIDQGNIQYF. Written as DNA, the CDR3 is TGTGCCAGCAGTATAGACCAAGGAAACATTCAGTACTTC.

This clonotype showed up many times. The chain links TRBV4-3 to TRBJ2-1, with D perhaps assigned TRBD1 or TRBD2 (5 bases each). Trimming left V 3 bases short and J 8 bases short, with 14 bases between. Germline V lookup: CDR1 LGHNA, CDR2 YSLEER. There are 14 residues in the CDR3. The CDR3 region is CASSQIRLGDEQFF. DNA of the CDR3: TGCGCCAGCAGCCAGATCAGGTTGGGGGATGAGCAGTTCTTC.

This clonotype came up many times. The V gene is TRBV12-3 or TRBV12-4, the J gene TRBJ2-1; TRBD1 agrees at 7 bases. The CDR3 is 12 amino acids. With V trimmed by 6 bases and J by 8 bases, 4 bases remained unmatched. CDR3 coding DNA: TGTGCCAGCAGCCAGACAGGGCATGAGCAGTTCTTC. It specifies CASSQTGHEQFF.